This T cell receptor (beta chain) was captured in a study of human T cells and chemical hapten exposure. Study results and limitations: It should be noted that donors had alopecia, so their immune response may differ from healthy people's.

Remarks on this clonotype: What it binds is unknown.

TCRdb re-called the RACE reads with MiXCR, one entry per CDR3 protein. The sample carries 280,000 or so distinct CDR3 sequences, approximately 7.5% recorded once. Time point: pre-sensitization, week 0. Treatment of the sample: therapeutic diphenylcyclopropenone sensitization with weekly scalp DPC. Germline loops: CDR1 SGHKS, CDR2 YYEKEE (reference sequence). V was trimmed by 1 base and J by 0 bases, leaving 10 bases between them. This CDR3 is 15 amino acids long. The sample was whole blood, taken in connection with sensitization to the hapten diphenylcyclopropenone (DPC). The TCR comes from a man younger than 35 with alopecia areata. Some clones in this sample may be carry-over from other donors' samples. This chain links TRBV5-5 with TRBJ1-2; D not certain. This CDR3 reads CASSLLDLANYGYTF. The CDR3 DNA sequence: TGTGCCAGCAGCTTGCTGGATTTAGCTAACTATGGCTACACCTTC.